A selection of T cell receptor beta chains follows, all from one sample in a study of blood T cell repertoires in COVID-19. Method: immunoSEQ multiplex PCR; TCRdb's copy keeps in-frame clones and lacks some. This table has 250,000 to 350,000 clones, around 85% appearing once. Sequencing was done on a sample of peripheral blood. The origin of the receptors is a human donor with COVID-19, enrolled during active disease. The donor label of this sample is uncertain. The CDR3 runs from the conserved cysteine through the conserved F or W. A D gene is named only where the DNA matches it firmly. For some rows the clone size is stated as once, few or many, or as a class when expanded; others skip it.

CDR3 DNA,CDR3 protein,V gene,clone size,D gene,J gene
TGTGCCAGCAGCCCCGGGACAGGGGCGAGTCAGCCCCAGCATTTT,CASSPGTGASQPQHF,TRBV5-4,NA,TRBD1,TRBJ1-5
TGTGCCAGCAGCTACGGGACAGGGGCTAATCAGCCCCAGCATTTT,CASSYGTGANQPQHF,TRBV5-6,NA,TRBD1,TRBJ1-5
TGCAGGGCGGGGTTAGCGGGAGGGGTAAGCTCCTACAATGAGCAGTTCTTC,CRAGLAGGVSSYNEQFF,TRBV29-1,NA,TRBD2,TRBJ2-1
TGTGCCAGCAGCTCCACAGGACCCTCCTACAATGAGCAGTTCTTC,CASSSTGPSYNEQFF,TRBV11-2,NA,NA,TRBJ2-1
TGTGCCAGCAGCGTAACTAGCGGATCTTACAATGAGCAGTTCTTC,CASSVTSGSYNEQFF,TRBV9,NA,TRBD2,TRBJ2-1
TGTGCCAGCAGCTTAGAAGCAGCGACAGGGGCCACTGAAGCTTTCTTT,CASSLEAATGATEAFF,TRBV7-9,NA,TRBD1,TRBJ1-1
TGTGCCAGCTCACTTGGGACAGAGACTAACTATGGCTACACCTTC,CASSLGTETNYGYTF,TRBV18,NA,TRBD1,TRBJ1-2
TGTGCCAGCAGCGATCTGCGTAACTATGGCTACACCTTC,CASSDLRNYGYTF,TRBV3-1/TRBV3-2,NA,NA,TRBJ1-2
TGTGCCAGCAGTCCCGGGACAGGCGTAGGAAACACCATATATTTT,CASSPGTGVGNTIYF,TRBV28,NA,TRBD1,TRBJ1-3
TGTGCCAGCAGTTACCTTCAGGGAATCTATGGCTACACCTTC,CASSYLQGIYGYTF,TRBV6-2/TRBV6-3,few,NA,TRBJ1-2
TGTGCCAGCAGCCTCCTGACTAGCGTCGCCTACGAGCAGTACTTC,CASSLLTSVAYEQYF,TRBV28,NA,TRBD2,TRBJ2-7
TGTGCCAGCAGTTGGGACAGGAGTAAAGCTTTCTTT,CASSWDRSKAFF,TRBV12-3/TRBV12-4,NA,TRBD1,TRBJ1-1
TGTGCCAGCAGCACAGGGACCAACACTGAAGCTTTCTTT,CASSTGTNTEAFF,TRBV6-5,NA,NA,TRBJ1-1
TGTGCCAGCAGCGACCCATGGGACAGCCGACCGTATGGCTACACCTTC,CASSDPWDSRPYGYTF,TRBV6-6,once,TRBD1,TRBJ1-2
TGTGCCAGCAGTTCCGGACAGGCCTACTCTGGAAACACCATATATTTT,CASSSGQAYSGNTIYF,TRBV28,once,TRBD1,TRBJ1-3
TGTGCCAGCAGTCCCTCCCGGCGGGGTAAAGAGACCCAGTACTTC,CASSPSRRGKETQYF,TRBV28,NA,NA,TRBJ2-5
TGTGCCAGCAGTTTGGACAGGGAGGATGAGCAGTTCTTC,CASSLDREDEQFF,TRBV6-4,NA,TRBD1,TRBJ2-1
TGTGCCATCGCTAGCGGGAGGACGAACACCGGGGAGCTGTTTTTT,CAIASGRTNTGELFF,TRBV10-3,once,TRBD2,TRBJ2-2
TGTGCCAGTAGCTCGACCGCGGTGGGCTCCTACGAGCAGTACTTC,CASSSTAVGSYEQYF,TRBV19,NA,NA,TRBJ2-7
TGTGCCAGCAGTGACCGCACAGGGTATGAGCAGTTCTTC,CASSDRTGYEQFF,TRBV25-1,once,NA,TRBJ2-1
TGTGCCAGCAGCTTTGGTGCAGACAATGAGCAGTTCTTC,CASSFGADNEQFF,TRBV5-6,NA,NA,TRBJ2-1
TGTGCCAGCAGTGAAGGCGGGGCCAGGGGGCAAGAAAAACTGTTTTTT,CASSEGGARGQEKLFF,TRBV2,few,TRBD1,TRBJ1-4
TGTGCCAGCAGCAAACCCGGGACTAAAAATGAAAAACTGTTTTTT,CASSKPGTKNEKLFF,TRBV11-2,NA,NA,TRBJ1-4
TGTGCCAGCACTCGGGGTTCAACTGGAAACACCATATATTTT,CASTRGSTGNTIYF,TRBV28,NA,NA,TRBJ1-3
TGTGCCGGAAGCGGAACTAGCACAGATACGCAGTATTTT,CAGSGTSTDTQYF,TRBV28,NA,NA,TRBJ2-3
TGTGCCAGCAGTGTCCAAGGGGACTATGGCTACACCTTC,CASSVQGDYGYTF,TRBV2,NA,NA,TRBJ1-2
TGTGCCAGCAGGGGGCAAACTGAAGCTTTCTTT,CASRGQTEAFF,TRBV6-5,NA,NA,TRBJ1-1
TGTGCCAGCAGCGACAGGGGGACAGGGGTCCTTCAGCCCCAGCATTTT,CASSDRGTGVLQPQHF,TRBV6-2/TRBV6-3,NA,TRBD1,TRBJ1-5
TGCGCCAGCAGTGGGACAGGGAGGAACACTGAAGCTTTCTTT,CASSGTGRNTEAFF,TRBV10-2,NA,TRBD1,TRBJ1-1
TGTGCCAGCAGCCCCAGGGGGCCTAATCAGCCCCAGCATTTT,CASSPRGPNQPQHF,TRBV14,NA,TRBD1,TRBJ1-5
TGCAGCGTCATCACAGGGGGCGAGAAGACCCAGTACTTC,CSVITGGEKTQYF,TRBV29-1,NA,TRBD1,TRBJ2-5
TGTGCCAGCAGCCTCACCCGGGACAGTGGCACAGATACGCAGTATTTT,CASSLTRDSGTDTQYF,TRBV7-2,NA,TRBD1,TRBJ2-3
TGTGCCAGCAGCGGACCACAGGGTGGCTATGGCTACACCTTC,CASSGPQGGYGYTF,TRBV9,NA,NA,TRBJ1-2
TGCGCCAGCAGCCAAGGACCCCTGACAGGGACCGGTCGGAGCTACACCTTC,CASSQGPLTGTGRSYTF,TRBV4-1,NA,TRBD1,TRBJ1-2
TGTGCCAGCTCACTACGGGGTCCAGGGGGACCCTATGGCTACACCTTC,CASSLRGPGGPYGYTF,TRBV18,NA,TRBD1,TRBJ1-2
TGTGCACAGGACCGAACTATGAACACTGAAGCTTTCTTT,CAQDRTMNTEAFF,TRBV30,NA,NA,TRBJ1-1
TGTGCCAGCAGTTTAAGGGACTGGCTTGGGTACGAGCAGTACTTC,CASSLRDWLGYEQYF,TRBV28,NA,NA,TRBJ2-7
TGTGCCAGCAGTTTATCCTACAGGAATGATTCACCCCTCCACTTT,CASSLSYRNDSPLHF,TRBV28,NA,NA,TRBJ1-6
TGTGCCAGTAGTCCCCGGGAGGTGGATTCACCCCTCCACTTT,CASSPREVDSPLHF,TRBV19,NA,NA,TRBJ1-6
TGTGCCAGTAGTCAAACGATGGGGACATACCTGAGCAATCAGCCCCAGCATTTT,CASSQTMGTYLSNQPQHF,TRBV19,NA,NA,TRBJ1-5
TGTGCCACCCAACTAGACGGCTCTGGAAACACCATATATTTT,CATQLDGSGNTIYF,TRBV19,NA,NA,TRBJ1-3
TGCAGTGCTAGTGCCCTGGAGGGGGGGCGCTGGCAGCCCCAGCATTTT,CSASALEGGRWQPQHF,TRBV20-1,NA,NA,TRBJ1-5
TGTGCCAGTGGCAGCCCGGGACAGCTCTCCTACGAGCAGTACTTC,CASGSPGQLSYEQYF,TRBV19,NA,TRBD1,TRBJ2-7
TGTGCCAGCAGCCAAACTAGCGGGAACGACTACGAGCAGTACTTC,CASSQTSGNDYEQYF,TRBV14,NA,TRBD2,TRBJ2-7
TGCGCCAGCAGCGGAGAGACAGACCTCCACGAGCAGTACTTC,CASSGETDLHEQYF,TRBV5-1,NA,NA,TRBJ2-7
TGTGCCTGGACCGGGACAGGGTGGGTTAGGTCCTACAATGAGCAGTTCTTC,CAWTGTGWVRSYNEQFF,TRBV30,NA,TRBD1,TRBJ2-1
TGTGCCAGCAGCTTACGGGGGGGACAGAACACTGAAGCTTTCTTT,CASSLRGGQNTEAFF,TRBV13,once,NA,TRBJ1-1
TGTGCCAGCAGCCAGGTGGGTCGGCAGCCCCAGCATTTT,CASSQVGRQPQHF,TRBV12-3/TRBV12-4,NA,NA,TRBJ1-5
TGTGCCAGCAGCTCGAAGACCGGGACAGACTATGGCTACACCTTC,CASSSKTGTDYGYTF,TRBV5-4,few,TRBD1,TRBJ1-2
TGCAGCGTTGGGGGCAGAAGCTCCTACGAGCAGTACTTC,CSVGGRSSYEQYF,TRBV29-1,NA,NA,TRBJ2-7
TGTGCCAGCAGCCAAGTTTCCGGGGGAGCTTTCTTT,CASSQVSGGAFF,TRBV14,NA,NA,TRBJ1-1
TGTGCCAGCAGGGGGAGCGGGATCGAGCAGTACTTC,CASRGSGIEQYF,TRBV28,NA,TRBD2,TRBJ2-7
TGTGCCAGCAGCCAGTTCGACTCCGCTCGATACGAGCAGTACTTC,CASSQFDSARYEQYF,TRBV4-2,NA,NA,TRBJ2-7
TGTGCCAGCAGCCTAGGGACAGGGGCCGGGGAGCTGTTTTTT,CASSLGTGAGELFF,TRBV7-3,NA,TRBD1,TRBJ2-2
TGTGCCAGCAGTTCGCAGGAAGTCACTGAAGCTTTCTTT,CASSSQEVTEAFF,TRBV12-3/TRBV12-4,once,NA,TRBJ1-1
TGTGCCTGGAGCCCCGGACTAGCGGGAAGGTACGAGCAGTACTTC,CAWSPGLAGRYEQYF,TRBV30,NA,TRBD2,TRBJ2-7
TGTGCCAGCAGCCGACTCCGTAGCGGGAGCACAGATACGCAGTATTTT,CASSRLRSGSTDTQYF,TRBV7-8,NA,TRBD2,TRBJ2-3
TGTGCCAGCAGCTTACTTAGGCTCGGCGGAAATGAGCAGTTCTTC,CASSLLRLGGNEQFF,TRBV7-9,few,NA,TRBJ2-1
TGCAGTGCTAGTCGACAGGATGGGTATTTC,CSASRQDGYF,TRBV20-1,NA,NA,TRBJ2-7